Listed below are T cell receptor beta chains from one sample, sequenced in a study of cytomegalovirus exposure and HLA in healthy donors. TCRdb keeps only in-frame clones here, not all; method: immunoSEQ multiplex PCR. Found here are about 200,000 clones; the top ten clones hold about 1%. The sequenced sample was PBMCs. The receptors derive from a girl aged 2 to 10 in good health and CMV-seropositive. CDR3s include the opening cysteine and the closing phenylalanine or tryptophan. Each record gives: J gene, V gene, D gene, CDR3 protein, CDR3 DNA. The D gene is left open where the match is weak.

>TRBJ2-1|TRBV5-1|-
CASSLVERDEQFF
TGCGCCAGCAGCTTGGTTGAGCGGGATGAGCAGTTCTTC
>TRBJ2-3|TRBV7-3|TRBD1
CASSLIGRLGQGRTDTQYF
TGTGCCAGCAGCTTAATTGGAAGGTTAGGACAGGGGCGCACAGATACGCAGTATTTT
>TRBJ2-7|TRBV4-1|-
CASSQEGLVEQYF
TGCGCCAGCAGCCAGGAGGGCCTCGTCGAGCAGTACTTC
>TRBJ2-7|TRBV11-2|TRBD1
CASSSIQAGQGAYEQYF
TGTGCCAGCAGCTCGATCCAAGCGGGACAGGGAGCCTACGAGCAGTACTTC
>TRBJ1-1|TRBV13|-
CASSLPGGNTEAFF
TGTGCCAGCAGCTTACCCGGTGGGAACACTGAAGCTTTCTTT
>TRBJ2-1|TRBV9|TRBD1
CASSGSPLGTVRSYNEQFF
TGTGCCAGCAGCGGATCTCCCCTAGGGACAGTCCGCTCCTACAATGAGCAGTTCTTC
>TRBJ2-7|TRBV5-1|TRBD1
CASSPGTGRLDEQYF
TGCGCCAGCAGCCCCGGGACAGGGAGATTGGACGAGCAGTACTTC
>TRBJ1-2|TRBV29-1|TRBD1
CSVGQGRNYGYTF
TGCAGCGTCGGACAGGGGCGAAACTATGGCTACACCTTC
>TRBJ2-7|TRBV4-2|-
CASSQDLGGPYEQYF
TGTGCCAGCAGCCAAGATTTGGGGGGGCCCTACGAGCAGTACTTC
>TRBJ1-5|TRBV21-1|-
CASNKNQPQHF
TGTGCCAGCAATAAAAATCAGCCCCAGCATTTT
>TRBJ2-3|TRBV27|TRBD2
CASSNPGGGKDTQYF
TGTGCCAGCAGTAACCCGGGAGGTGGCAAGGATACGCAGTATTTT
>TRBJ2-7|TRBV11-2|-
CASSLLEGYEQYF
TGTGCCAGCAGCTTGCTTGAGGGTTACGAGCAGTACTTC
>TRBJ2-7|TRBV28|TRBD1
CASNLPGQVYEQYF
TGTGCCAGCAACTTACCGGGACAGGTCTACGAGCAGTACTTC
>TRBJ1-2|TRBV5-1|-
CASSLDSRGIVGGYTF
TGCGCCAGCAGCTTGGATAGCCGAGGGATAGTAGGTGGCTACACCTTC
>TRBJ2-5|TRBV10-1|-
CASSGGEETQYF
TGCGCCAGCAGTGGAGGCGAAGAGACCCAGTACTTC
>TRBJ2-7|TRBV7-3|TRBD2
CASSLGTKGDYEQYF
TGTGCCAGCAGCCTTGGGACTAAGGGAGACTACGAGCAGTACTTC
>TRBJ1-1|TRBV25-1|TRBD1
CASSQWGRGMNTEAFF
TGTGCCAGCAGCCAATGGGGCAGGGGGATGAACACTGAAGCTTTCTTT
>TRBJ1-1|TRBV7-2|-
CASSLLNGRGTEAFF
TGTGCCAGCAGCCTCTTAAACGGCAGAGGCACTGAAGCTTTCTTT
>TRBJ2-5|TRBV10-3|-
CAISDRVTQETQYF
TGTGCCATCAGTGACAGGGTCACTCAAGAGACCCAGTACTTC
>TRBJ2-1|TRBV10-1|TRBD2
CASSAGTSGRARHVGQFF
TGCGCCAGCAGTGCCGGAACTAGCGGGAGGGCGAGGCACGTTGGGCAGTTCTTC
>TRBJ1-5|TRBV29-1|TRBD1
CSVRDRGSNQPQHF
TGCAGCGTTCGGGACAGGGGAAGCAATCAGCCCCAGCATTTT
>TRBJ2-1|TRBV5-1|-
CASSSETGSFNEQFF
TGCGCCAGCAGCTCCGAGACCGGGAGCTTCAATGAGCAGTTCTTC
>TRBJ2-7|TRBV7-2|TRBD2
CASSPLGVGLASHEQYF
TGTGCCAGCAGCCCTCTTGGGGTGGGACTAGCTTCCCACGAGCAGTACTTC
>TRBJ2-1|TRBV29-1|TRBD2
CSVGLRLAGGPSYNEQFF
TGCAGCGTTGGTTTACGGCTAGCGGGAGGGCCGTCCTACAATGAGCAGTTCTTC
>TRBJ2-1|TRBV7-6|-
CASSLAGGAAGDEQFF
TGTGCCAGCAGCTTAGCGGGAGGGGCCGCAGGGGATGAGCAGTTCTTC
>TRBJ2-7|TRBV28|-
CASSSTYQKSSYEQYF
TGTGCCAGCAGTTCTACTTACCAAAAGAGCTCCTACGAGCAGTACTTC
>TRBJ2-7|TRBV28|TRBD2
CASSPAGLAGEFYEQYF
TGTGCCAGCAGTCCGGCCGGGCTAGCGGGAGAATTCTACGAGCAGTACTTC
>TRBJ2-1|TRBV5-4|TRBD2
CASSLAPTSGRNNEQFF
TGTGCCAGCAGCTTGGCGCCGACTAGCGGGAGGAACAATGAGCAGTTCTTC
>TRBJ2-5|TRBV5-1|-
CASSLVTGAGETQYF
TGCGCCAGCAGCTTGGTTACGGGAGCAGGTGAGACCCAGTACTTC
>TRBJ1-1|TRBV2|-
CASSERGVGNTEAFF
TGTGCCAGCAGTGAACGGGGAGTGGGGAACACTGAAGCTTTCTTT
>TRBJ2-4|TRBV6-6|-
CASSYSIAKNIQYF
TGTGCCAGCAGTTATTCAATAGCCAAAAACATTCAGTACTTC
>TRBJ2-6|TRBV27|TRBD1
CASSSTGSSGANVLTF
TGTGCCAGCAGTTCGACAGGGAGCTCTGGGGCCAACGTCCTGACTTTC
>TRBJ1-3|TRBV28|-
CASSFRSSGNTIYF
TGTGCCAGCAGTTTTCGCAGCTCTGGAAACACCATATATTTT
>TRBJ2-3|TRBV7-9|TRBD2
CASSSRTSPTDTQYF
TGTGCCAGCAGCTCGAGGACTAGCCCAACAGATACGCAGTATTTT
>TRBJ1-1|TRBV5-1|-
CASSRGPSGGRNTEAFF
TGCGCCAGCAGCCGGGGCCCTTCGGGGGGGAGGAACACTGAAGCTTTCTTT
>TRBJ2-5|TRBV14|-
CASSQDVEETQYF
TGTGCCAGCAGCCAAGATGTTGAGGAGACCCAGTACTTC
>TRBJ2-5|TRBV7-3|-
CASSLVGGEVTQYF
TGTGCCAGCAGCTTAGTAGGAGGAGAGGTGACCCAGTACTTC
>TRBJ2-1|TRBV5-4|TRBD2
CASSPGTSGINEQFF
TGTGCCAGCAGCCCCGGGACTAGCGGAATCAATGAGCAGTTCTTC
>TRBJ2-3|TRBV5-4|TRBD1
CASGADRGETDTQYF
TGTGCCAGCGGCGCAGACAGGGGAGAAACAGATACGCAGTATTTT
>TRBJ2-1|TRBV5-4|TRBD2
CASSLGLAGVVAEQFF
TGTGCCAGCAGCTTGGGACTAGCGGGAGTGGTAGCTGAGCAGTTCTTC
>TRBJ1-5|TRBV18|-
CASSPLPSSNQPQHF
TGTGCCAGCTCACCACTTCCTAGTAGCAATCAGCCCCAGCATTTT
>TRBJ2-7|TRBV5-1|-
CASSLAVATDSYEQYF
TGCGCCAGCAGCTTGGCGGTAGCGACTGACTCCTACGAGCAGTACTTC
>TRBJ1-2|TRBV27|-
CASSFVAGLWGRGHNYGYTF
TGTGCCAGCAGTTTTGTGGCCGGGCTGTGGGGTAGGGGACATAACTATGGCTACACCTTC